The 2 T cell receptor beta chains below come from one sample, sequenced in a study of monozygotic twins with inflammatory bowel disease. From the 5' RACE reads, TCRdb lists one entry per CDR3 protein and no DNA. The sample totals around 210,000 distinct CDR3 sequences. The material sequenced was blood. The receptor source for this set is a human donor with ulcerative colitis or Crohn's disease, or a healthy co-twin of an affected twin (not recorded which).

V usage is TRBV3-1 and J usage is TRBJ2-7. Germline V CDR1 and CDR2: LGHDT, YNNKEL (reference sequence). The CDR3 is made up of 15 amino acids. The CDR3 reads CASSHHVRLPYEQYF.

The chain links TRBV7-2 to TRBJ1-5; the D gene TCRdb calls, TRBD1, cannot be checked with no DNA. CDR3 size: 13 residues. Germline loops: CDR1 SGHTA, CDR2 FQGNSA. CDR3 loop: CASSPGGLQPQHF.